These 5 T cell receptor beta chains were sequenced from one sample in a study of a mutant IDH1 vaccine in newly diagnosed glioma. Antigens for these TCRs are unknown. This sample's time point: week 23, last vaccination. It was 300 ug of mutant IDH1 20-mer peptide that made up each vaccine dose, given with topical imiquimod. Profiled with immunoSEQ multiplex PCR; TCRdb holds only in-frame clones, not every one. The sample yields about 43,000 clones, approximately 84% seen once. Sequenced here: PBMCs, sampled from a glioma patient whose treatment included an IDH1 peptide vaccine. Source of these receptors: a woman aged 18-35 years with glioma. Some clones in this sample may be carry-over from other donors' samples.

The CDR3 nucleotides are TGTGCCAGCAGCTTACAGGGGGCCCTCACCGGGGAGCTGTTTTTT. Encoded protein: CASSLQGALTGELFF. The chain employs TRBV5-6 and TRBJ2-2, with 9 bases that match TRBD1. Germline V gene lookup returns CDR1 SGHDT and CDR2 YYEEEE. The ends lost 2 bases at V and 4 bases at J; junction bases unmatched: 3. The CDR3 length is 15 residues.

The rearrangement links TRBV6-4 to TRBJ2-2; 8 positions match TRBD2. V dropped 2 bases and J dropped 0; count of bases not matched to a gene: 14. CDR3 length: 20 amino acids. Per germline, CDR1 MRHNA and CDR2 SNTAGT. In DNA form, the CDR3 reads TGTGCCAGCAGTGACAGGTCTGGGCGGGGGGAGTTCGCGAACACCGGGGAGCTGTTTTTT. Translated, it gives CASSDRSGRGEFANTGELFF.

The CDR3 nucleotides are TGTGCCAGCAGCTCCCAAAGGGCGAGAGGAGCCAAAAACATTCAGTACTTC. This sequence encodes CASSSQRARGAKNIQYF. The rearrangement links TRBV21-1 to TRBJ2-4. TRBV21-1 is a pseudogene segment. The CDR3 runs 17 residues.

The chain has TRBV7-9 and TRBJ2-1; 7 bases align to TRBD2. The CDR3 is made up of 17 amino acids. Germline assignment: CDR1 SEHNR and CDR2 FQNEAQ (reference sequence). Trimming at V came to 1 base and at J to 6 bases, leaving 12 bases not matched to a gene. In DNA form, the CDR3 reads TGTGCCAGCAGCTTAGTCAGCGGGACCCCCGGGAGCAATGAGCAGTTCTTC. It encodes CASSLVSGTPGSNEQFF.

The V and J genes are TRBV2 and TRBJ2-3; no definite D call. The CDR3 is made up of 15 amino acids. Germline values: CDR1 SNHLY, CDR2 FYNNEI. Trimming removed 4 bases from V and 6 bases from J, with 17 bases in between. CDR3 amino acids: CASSVLARLADTQYF. DNA for the CDR3: TGTGCCAGCAGTGTGTTAGCTCGGTTGGCGGATACGCAGTATTTT.